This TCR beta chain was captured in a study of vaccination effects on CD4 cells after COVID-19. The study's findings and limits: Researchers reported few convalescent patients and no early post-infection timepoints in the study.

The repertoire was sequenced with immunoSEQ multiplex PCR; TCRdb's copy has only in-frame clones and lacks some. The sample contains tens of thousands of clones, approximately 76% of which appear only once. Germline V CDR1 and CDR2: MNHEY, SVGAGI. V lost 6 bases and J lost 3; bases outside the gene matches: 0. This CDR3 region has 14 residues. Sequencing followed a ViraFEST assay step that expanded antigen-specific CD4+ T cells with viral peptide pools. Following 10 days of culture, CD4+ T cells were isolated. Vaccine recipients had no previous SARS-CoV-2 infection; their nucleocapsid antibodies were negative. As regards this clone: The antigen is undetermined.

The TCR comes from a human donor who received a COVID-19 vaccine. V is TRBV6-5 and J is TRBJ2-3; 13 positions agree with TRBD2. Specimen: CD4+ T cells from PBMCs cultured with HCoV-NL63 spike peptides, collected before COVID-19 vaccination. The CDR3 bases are TGTGCCAGCAGGGGACTAGCGGGGACAGATACGCAGTATTTT. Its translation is CASRGLAGTDTQYF.